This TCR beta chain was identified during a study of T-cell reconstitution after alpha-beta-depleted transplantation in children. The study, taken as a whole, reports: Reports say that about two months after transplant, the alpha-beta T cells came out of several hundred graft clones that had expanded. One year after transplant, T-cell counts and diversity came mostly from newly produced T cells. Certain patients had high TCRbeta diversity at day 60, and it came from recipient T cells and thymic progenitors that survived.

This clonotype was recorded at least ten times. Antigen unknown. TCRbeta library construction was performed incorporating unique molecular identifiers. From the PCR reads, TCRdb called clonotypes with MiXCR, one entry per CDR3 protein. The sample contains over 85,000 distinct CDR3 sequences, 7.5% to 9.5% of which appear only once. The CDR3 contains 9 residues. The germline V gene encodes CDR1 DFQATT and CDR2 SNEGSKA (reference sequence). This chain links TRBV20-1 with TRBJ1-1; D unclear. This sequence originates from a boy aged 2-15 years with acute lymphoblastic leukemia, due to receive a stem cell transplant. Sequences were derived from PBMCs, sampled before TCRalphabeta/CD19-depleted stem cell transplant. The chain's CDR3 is CSVDTEAFF. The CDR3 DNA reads TGCAGCGTGGACACTGAAGCTTTCTTT.